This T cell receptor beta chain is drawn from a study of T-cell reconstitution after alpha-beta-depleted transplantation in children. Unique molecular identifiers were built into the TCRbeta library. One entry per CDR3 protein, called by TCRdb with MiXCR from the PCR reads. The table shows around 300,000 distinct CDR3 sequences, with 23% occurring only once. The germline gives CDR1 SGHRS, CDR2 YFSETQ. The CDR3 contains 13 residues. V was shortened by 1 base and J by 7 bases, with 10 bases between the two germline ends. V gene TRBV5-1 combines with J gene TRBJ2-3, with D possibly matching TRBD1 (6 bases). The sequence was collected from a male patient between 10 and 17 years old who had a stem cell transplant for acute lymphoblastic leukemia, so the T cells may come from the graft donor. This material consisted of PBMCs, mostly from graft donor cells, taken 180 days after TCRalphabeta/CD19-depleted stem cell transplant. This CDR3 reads CASSLRGQNTQYF. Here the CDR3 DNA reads TGCGCCAGCAGCTTGCGGGGACAAAATACGCAGTATTTT.